This note documents a single T cell receptor (beta chain) sequence. The data were taken from a study of blood T cell repertoires in COVID-19. Turning to the study itself: From T cells, B-cell-depleted T cells, or PBMCs came the material, which was cDNA or gDNA.

CDR1 is MDHEN, CDR2 SYDVKM, per germline. The CDR3 runs 15 residues. Trimming pared 1 base from V and 4 bases from J, leaving 13 bases between. Authors' processing steps: Cell counts per sample came from amplifying reference gene primers. Assay used: immunoSEQ multiplex PCR; TCRdb lists only in-frame clones, some missing. D and trimming were read from the DNA, whereas the V and J calls and clone size are those reported in that table. The table records just over 75,000 clones, 84% of them present only once. The sequence was collected from a man in his fifties or sixties with acute or convalescent COVID-19. V is TRBV28 and J is TRBJ2-5; D is undetermined. Sample: peripheral blood. The CDR3 region is CASSLLMAVGETQYF. The CDR3 bases are TGTGCCAGCAGTTTATTAATGGCGGTCGGAGAGACCCAGTACTTC. Combining the CDR3 with reference TRBV28 and TRBJ2-5 gives the whole variable domain DVKVTQSSRYLVKRTGEKVFLECVQDMDHENMFWYRQDPGLGLRLIYFSYDVKMKEKGDIPEGYSVSREKKERFSLILESASTNQTSMYLCASSLLMAVGETQYFGPGTRLLVL.